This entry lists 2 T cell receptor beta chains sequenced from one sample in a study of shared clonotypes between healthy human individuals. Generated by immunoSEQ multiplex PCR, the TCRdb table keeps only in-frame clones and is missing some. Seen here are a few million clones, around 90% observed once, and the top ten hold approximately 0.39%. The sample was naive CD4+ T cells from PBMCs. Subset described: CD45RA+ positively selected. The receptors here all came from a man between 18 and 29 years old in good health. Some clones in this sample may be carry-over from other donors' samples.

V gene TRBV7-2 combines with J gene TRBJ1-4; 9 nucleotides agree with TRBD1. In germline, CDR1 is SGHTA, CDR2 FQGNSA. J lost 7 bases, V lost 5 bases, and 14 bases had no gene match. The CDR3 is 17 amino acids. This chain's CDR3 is CASSLSSLGTGSEKLFF. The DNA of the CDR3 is TGTGCCAGCAGCCTATCATCTCTGGGGACAGGGAGTGAAAAACTGTTTTTT.

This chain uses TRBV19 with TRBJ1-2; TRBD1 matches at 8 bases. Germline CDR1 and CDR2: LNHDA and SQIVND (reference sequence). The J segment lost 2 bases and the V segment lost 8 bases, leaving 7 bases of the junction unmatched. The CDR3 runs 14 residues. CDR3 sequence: CASEQGASNYGYTF. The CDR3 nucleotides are TGTGCCAGTGAGCAGGGGGCCTCGAACTATGGCTACACCTTC. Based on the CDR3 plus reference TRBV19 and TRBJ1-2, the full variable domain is DGGITQSPKYLFRKEGQNVTLSCEQNLNHDAMYWYRQDPGQGLRLIYYSQIVNDFQKGDIAEGYSVSREKKESFPLTVTSAQKNPTAFYLCASEQGASNYGYTFGSGTRLTVV.